Sequencing of this T cell receptor (beta chain) was carried out in a study of cytomegalovirus exposure and HLA in healthy donors. About the study: Earlier sequencing of about 179 million T cells yielded approximately 120 million unique TCR beta sequences.

13 Jbeta primers and 60 Vbeta primers were used for the PCR. The data were produced by immunoSEQ multiplex PCR, yet TCRdb's version contains in-frame clones alone and is incomplete. The data show some 87,000 clones, about two thirds seen once. Notes on this clone: The antigen remains undetermined.

CDR3 length equals 16 residues. Trimming took 1 base from V and 8 from J; bases not matched to a gene: 11. Germline V gene lookup returns CDR1 SEHNR and CDR2 FQNEAQ (reference sequence). Whole-study results and caveats: There were reportedly fewer N-insertions in an Asian-associated ancestry cluster than the roughly 610-donor mean, in a later analysis.

This receptor was obtained from a woman in her thirties in good health and CMV-seropositive. This sequence joins TRBV7-9 and TRBJ1-2; 9 bases are a match to TRBD1. The sequencing sample was made of PBMCs. CDR3 region: CASSLGTGQGMSGYTF. DNA of the CDR3: TGTGCCAGCAGCTTAGGCACAGGACAGGGGATGAGCGGCTACACCTTC. Drawing the rest from reference TRBV7-9 and TRBJ1-2, the complete variable domain is DTGVSQNPRHKITKRGQNVTFRCDPISEHNRLYWYRQTLGQGPEFLTYFQNEAQLEKSRLLSDRFSAERPKGSFSTLEIQRTEQGDSAMYLCASSLGTGQGMSGYTFGSGTRLTVV.